The clone carrying this T cell receptor beta chain was found many times. Its antigen is undetermined. The sample comes from a study of metastatic and nonmetastatic thyroid tumors. Across the study: Blood and tumor or nodule tissue repertoires from malignant and benign thyroid patients were compared.

Study-wide findings and caveats: In blood and tumor, TCR beta diversity was reportedly significantly higher in malignant thyroid tumors than in benign nodules.

As originally analysed: A classifier for distant metastasis in papillary thyroid cancer was constructed using CDR3 differences observed across clinicopathological groups. TCRdb reassembled clones from the PCR reads with MiXCR. These V and J calls rely on TCRdb rather than the paper's analysis. The sample holds some 25,000 clones, about 15% seen once. Ahead of thyroid surgery, no patient had received treatment of any kind. This CDR3 has 13 amino acids. CDR1 and CDR2 from the germline V gene are KGHDR and SFDVKD. Trimming cost V 12 bases and J 2 bases, with 15 bases left between them. The J gene is TRBJ1-1, the V gene TRBV24-1, with D tentatively TRBD1 (5 bases). The receptor was isolated from a female donor with papillary thyroid cancer or a benign thyroid nodule (not recorded which). Some clones in this sample may be carry-over from other donors' samples. The sequenced material came from blood. CDR3 DNA: TGTGCCCCAGTCGACAGATTCAACACTGAAGCTTTCTTT. This encodes CAPVDRFNTEAFF.